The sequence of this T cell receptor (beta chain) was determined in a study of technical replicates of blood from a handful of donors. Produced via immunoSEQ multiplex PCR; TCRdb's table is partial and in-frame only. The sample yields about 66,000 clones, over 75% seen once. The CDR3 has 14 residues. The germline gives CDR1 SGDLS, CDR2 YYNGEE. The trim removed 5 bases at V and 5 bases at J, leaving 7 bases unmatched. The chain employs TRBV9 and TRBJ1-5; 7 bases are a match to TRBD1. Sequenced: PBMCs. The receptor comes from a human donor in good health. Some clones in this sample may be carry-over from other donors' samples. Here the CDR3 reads CASSRQGRDQPQHF. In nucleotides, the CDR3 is TGTGCCAGCAGTCGACAGGGTCGGGATCAGCCCCAGCATTTT. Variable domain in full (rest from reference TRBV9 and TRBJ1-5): DSGVTQTPKHLITATGQRVTLRCSPRSGDLSVYWYQQSLDQGLQFLIQYYNGEERAKGNILERFSAQQFPDLHSELNLSSLELGDSALYFCASSRQGRDQPQHFGDGTRLSIL.